A single sample is the source of the 28 T cell receptor beta chains below, sequenced in a study of a mutant IDH1 vaccine in newly diagnosed glioma. The time point: week 23, last vaccination. In every dose of vaccine, 300 ug of mutant IDH1 20-mer peptide was given alongside topical imiquimod. Their recognized antigens are unknown. Data came from immunoSEQ multiplex PCR; TCRdb stores just in-frame clones and leaves some out. The repertoire holds roughly 74,000 clones, around 85% seen once, with 0.77% in the top ten. Sequences were derived from PBMCs, sampled from a glioma patient whose treatment included an IDH1 peptide vaccine. The receptors shown here come from a woman in her fifties or sixties with glioma.

J is TRBJ2-1 and V is TRBV2, with a possible D match to TRBD1 (5 bases). Germline CDR1 is SNHLY and CDR2 is FYNNEI. The V and J ends lost 8 bases and 2 bases respectively, with 10 bases between them. The length of the CDR3 is 13 residues. The CDR3 nucleotides are TGTGCCAGCTGCACAGGTCCCTACAATGAGCAGTTCTTC. Protein product: CASCTGPYNEQFF.

This clone was seen only a few times. The V gene is TRBV27, the J gene TRBJ1-5; D ambiguous. The CDR3 runs to 13 residues. V lost 5 bases, J lost 4 bases, and 9 bases lay in between. Germline CDR1 MNHEY, CDR2 SMNVEV (reference sequence). The CDR3 bases are TGTGCCAGCAGTATGGCTAGAAATCAGCCCCAGCATTTT. This gives the protein CASSMARNQPQHF.

The chain carries TRBV28 and TRBJ2-1; 9 bases fit TRBD1. Trimming removed 3 bases from V and 7 bases from J; junction bases left unmatched: 10. The CDR3 consists of 16 residues. Germline assignment: CDR1 MDHEN and CDR2 SYDVKM. The CDR3 region is CASSFPGQGIRNEQFF. The CDR3 nucleotides are TGTGCCAGCAGTTTCCCCGGACAGGGGATTCGTAATGAGCAGTTCTTC.

The CDR3 spells CASSHQEQSPYEQYF. In DNA form, the CDR3 reads TGTGCCAGCAGCCACCAGGAGCAGTCCCCCTACGAGCAGTACTTC. This chain links TRBV14 with TRBJ2-5; D not resolved. The J call is uncertain, as TRBJ2-7 better fits the DNA end. The CDR3 runs to 15 residues. CDR1 SGHDN and CDR2 FVKESK come from the germline V gene.

The CDR3 sequence: CASSVLSGGEQYF. CDR3 nucleotide sequence: TGTGCCAGCAGCGTCCTCAGCGGGGGGGAGCAGTACTTC. This chain connects TRBV9 to TRBJ2-7; TRBD2 matches 9 bases. V shed 2 bases, J shed 7 bases, and the junction held 4 bases outside the gene matches. From germline, CDR1 is SGDLS and CDR2 YYNGEE. The length of the CDR3 is 13 residues.

The genes are TRBV5-1 and TRBJ2-1; no clear D gene. Germline values: CDR1 SGHRS, CDR2 YFSETQ. Trimming pared 7 bases from V and 6 bases from J, leaving 17 bases between. The CDR3 spans 14 residues. Written as DNA, the CDR3 is TGCGCCAGCGCTTGGGGATTAGGGCGCAATGAGCAGTTCTTC. It encodes CASAWGLGRNEQFF.

The V gene is TRBV7-9, the J gene TRBJ1-2, with a possible D match to TRBD1 (5 bases). This CDR3 spans 15 amino acids. Germline values: CDR1 SEHNR, CDR2 FQNEAQ (reference sequence). With 3 bases removed from V and 4 bases from J, the gap between germline ends came to 15 bases. The CDR3 region is CASSFDGGSGYGYTF. In DNA, the CDR3 is TGTGCCAGCAGCTTCGACGGGGGGTCGGGCTATGGCTACACCTTC.

The V gene is TRBV5-6, the J gene TRBJ2-5; TRBD2 matches 7 bases. Germline assignment: CDR1 SGHDT and CDR2 YYEEEE. The V segment lost 0 bases and the J segment 4 bases; nucleotides outside the gene matches: 6. The CDR3 covers 15 residues. The CDR3 reads CASSLVAGEGETQYF. The CDR3 DNA reads as TGTGCCAGCAGCTTGGTGGCGGGAGAAGGAGAGACCCAGTACTTC. Variable domain in full (rest from reference TRBV5-6 and TRBJ2-5): DAGVTQSPTHLIKTRGQQVTLRCSPKSGHDTVSWYQQALGQGPQFIFQYYEEEERQRGNFPDRFSGHQFPNYSSELNVNALLLGDSALYLCASSLVAGEGETQYFGPGTRLLVL.

The CDR3 region has the DNA TGTGCCAGCAGTTACAGGTTTAGCAATCAGCCCCAGCATTTT. Translation: CASSYRFSNQPQHF. The chain uses TRBV6-5 and TRBJ1-5; no firm D call. Germline lookup yields CDR1 MNHEY and CDR2 SVGAGI. There are 14 residues in the CDR3. With 2 bases removed from V and 0 bases from J, the gap between germline ends came to 5 bases.

This clone was seen just once. The chain recombines TRBV28 with TRBJ2-5; 8 bases are shared with TRBD2. With 3 bases clipped from V and 0 bases from J, the junction kept 9 bases outside the gene matches. The CDR3 runs 17 residues. The germline V gene has CDR1 MDHEN and CDR2 SYDVKM. Written as DNA, the CDR3 is TGTGCCAGCAGTTTCGCTGTGGCTAGCGGGTACCAAGAGACCCAGTACTTC. Protein product: CASSFAVASGYQETQYF.

This chain joins TRBV9 and TRBJ2-5; weak D call: TRBD2 (7 bases). The V end was cut by 0 bases, the J end by 3 bases, with 12 bases between. The CDR3 totals 15 residues. Germline V gene sequence: CDR1 SGDLS, CDR2 YYNGEE. CDR3 nucleotide sequence: TGTGCCAGCAGCGTAGACGGGGGGCGCGAAGAGACCCAGTACTTC. It translates to CASSVDGGREETQYF.

The rearrangement links TRBV7-9 to TRBJ1-1; no clear D. The CDR3 runs 12 residues. The germline V gene has CDR1 SEHNR and CDR2 FQNEAQ (reference sequence). V was trimmed by 0 bases and J by 8 bases, leaving 7 bases between them. The DNA of the CDR3 is TGTGCCAGCAGCTTAGCCGGGAGGGAAGCTTTCTTT. Encoded protein: CASSLAGREAFF.

This chain uses TRBV19 with TRBJ1-1; 10 bases are shared with TRBD1. This CDR3 has 16 amino acids. Trimming removed 7 bases from V and 4 bases from J; junction bases left unmatched: 12. The V gene's germline CDR1 is LNHDA and CDR2 SQIVND (reference sequence). In nucleotides, the CDR3 is TGTGCCAGTAATCGACAGGGGGCGTTTACGGGCACTGAAGCTTTCTTT. This encodes CASNRQGAFTGTEAFF.

The chain is built from TRBV9 and TRBJ1-2; D is undetermined. The CDR3 covers 14 residues. Germline loops: CDR1 SGDLS, CDR2 YYNGEE. With 4 bases removed from V and 6 bases from J, the gap between germline ends came to 16 bases. DNA for the CDR3: TGTGCCAGCAGCCCCTGGGGTCGAGGCGATGGCTACACCTTC. Encoded protein: CASSPWGRGDGYTF.

The chain uses TRBV18 and TRBJ1-5; D call uncertain. Trimming removed 2 bases at V and 6 bases at J, with 14 bases between. The CDR3 sequence is 15 residues long. Germline V gene sequence: CDR1 KGHSH, CDR2 LQKENI. The CDR3 sequence is CASSPGDLSSQPQHF. The CDR3 region has the DNA TGTGCCAGCTCACCAGGGGATTTGAGTAGTCAGCCCCAGCATTTT.

This sequence joins TRBV5-6 and TRBJ1-5; 7 bases agree with TRBD1. V was clipped by 6 bases and J by 0 bases; unmatched bases: 12. The CDR3 has 17 amino acids. The germline V gene encodes CDR1 SGHDT and CDR2 YYEEEE. The CDR3 sequence: CASTHFRQGDSNQPQHF. CDR3 nucleotides: TGTGCCAGCACCCATTTCCGACAGGGCGATAGCAATCAGCCCCAGCATTTT. Full variable domain (remainder filled in from reference TRBV5-6 and TRBJ1-5): DAGVTQSPTHLIKTRGQQVTLRCSPKSGHDTVSWYQQALGQGPQFIFQYYEEEERQRGNFPDRFSGHQFPNYSSELNVNALLLGDSALYLCASTHFRQGDSNQPQHFGDGTRLSIL.

The chain recombines TRBV6-5 with TRBJ2-3; the match to TRBD2 covers 7 bases. Trimming at V came to 6 bases and at J to 1 base, leaving 7 bases not matched to a gene. CDR3 size: 15 residues. CDR1 is MNHEY, CDR2 SVGAGI, per germline. CDR3 sequence (DNA): TGTGCCAGCAGAGCGGGGTGGGCGGGCACAGATACGCAGTATTTT. Its translation is CASRAGWAGTDTQYF.

The chain is built from TRBV10-1 and TRBJ2-3; 11 nucleotides line up with TRBD2. J gave up 5 bases and V 2 bases, and 0 bases lay outside the gene matches. The CDR3 runs to 14 residues. CDR1 is WNHNN, CDR2 SYGVQD, per germline (reference sequence). The CDR3, as DNA: TGCGCCAGCAGTGAGGGACTAGCGGGAGATACGCAGTATTTT. It codes for CASSEGLAGDTQYF.

The rearrangement uses TRBV13 and TRBJ2-1; possibly TRBD1 for D (6 bases). The CDR3 loop spans 15 amino acids. V was pared by 2 bases and J by 6 bases, with 14 bases between. Germline loops: CDR1 PRHDT, CDR2 FYEKMQ (reference sequence). CDR3 loop: CASSLSHRVGNEQFF. DNA for the CDR3: TGTGCCAGCAGCTTATCACACAGGGTGGGCAATGAGCAGTTCTTC.

V usage is TRBV7-9 and J usage is TRBJ1-5, with TRBD1 identical over 7 bases. Trimming cost V 1 base and J 7 bases; bases outside gene matches: 4. Germline values: CDR1 SEHNR, CDR2 FQNEAQ (reference sequence). The CDR3 length is 14 residues. The CDR3 protein is CASSLGNRGQPQHF. CDR3 DNA: TGTGCCAGCAGCTTAGGTAACAGGGGCCAGCCCCAGCATTTT.

The chain employs TRBV9 and TRBJ2-7; TRBD2 matches 9 bases. With V trimmed by 4 bases and J by 6 bases, 5 bases remained unmatched. This CDR3 spans 13 amino acids. Germline CDR1 reads SGDLS; CDR2 reads YYNGEE. The chain's CDR3 is CASSPGLASEQYF. DNA of the CDR3: TGTGCCAGCAGCCCTGGACTAGCGAGCGAGCAGTACTTC.

J is TRBJ2-7 and V is TRBV27; a weak D match, TRBD1 (6 bases). CDR3 length: 11 amino acids. Germline loops: CDR1 MNHEY, CDR2 SMNVEV (reference sequence). V was clipped by 8 bases and J by 6 bases, with 11 bases between them. CDR3 sequence: CASFLGGEQYF. In DNA, the CDR3 is TGTGCCAGCTTCTTAGGGGGCGAGCAGTACTTC.

Here the CDR3 DNA reads TGTGCCAGCAGTTGGGACGGTACGAACACTGAAGCTTTCTTT. Translating it yields CASSWDGTNTEAFF. The genes are TRBV6-5 and TRBJ1-1; TRBD1 is a possible D gene (5 bases). This CDR3 contains 14 residues. CDR1 is MNHEY and CDR2 is SVGAGI in the germline V gene. Trimming left V 4 bases short and J 1 base short, with 10 bases between.

The chain has TRBV28 and TRBJ1-1, with a possible D match to TRBD1 (6 bases). The length of the CDR3 is 15 residues. Deletions cut 7 bases from V and 0 bases from J, with 15 bases between. Germline V gene sequence: CDR1 MDHEN, CDR2 SYDVKM. The CDR3 loop is CASNPADRMNTEAFF. DNA of the CDR3: TGTGCCAGCAATCCTGCCGACAGGATGAACACTGAAGCTTTCTTT.

Points on this clone: The junction shows a germline mismatch at one end, possibly a read error. The V gene is TRBV7-7, the J gene TRBJ2-1, with D maybe TRBD2 (5 bases). The CDR3 consists of 13 residues. Per the germline V gene, CDR1 is SSHAT and CDR2 is FNYEAQ (reference sequence). The CDR3 region is CASSLDEGNEQFF. As DNA, the CDR3 is TGTGCTAGCAGCCTGGACGAGGGCAATGAGCAGTTCTTC.

The CDR3 nucleotides read TGTGCCAGTAAACAAGAGGTACGGGGCACAGATACGCAGTATTTT. Amino acid sequence: CASKQEVRGTDTQYF. The chain has TRBV19 and TRBJ2-3; D is ambiguous. Trimming cost V 7 bases and J 1 base, with 15 bases left between them. The CDR3 is 15 residues long. CDR1 and CDR2 from the germline V gene are LNHDA and SQIVND (reference sequence). Together with reference TRBV19 and TRBJ2-3, the CDR3 gives the full variable domain: DGGITQSPKYLFRKEGQNVTLSCEQNLNHDAMYWYRQDPGQGLRLIYYSQIVNDFQKGDIAEGYSVSREKKESFPLTVTSAQKNPTAFYLCASKQEVRGTDTQYFGPGTRLTVL.

This clone was seen only once. The chain links TRBV7-2 to TRBJ2-7; 7 nucleotides line up with TRBD1. Germline CDR1 and CDR2: SGHTA and FQGNSA. The CDR3 loop spans 14 amino acids. Trimming at V came to 1 base and at J to 5 bases, leaving 5 bases not matched to a gene. The CDR3 DNA follows: TGTGCCAGCAGCTTAGACTCGACAGGGAACGAGCAGTACTTC. Its protein product is CASSLDSTGNEQYF.

This rearrangement joins TRBV29-1 to TRBJ1-2; the D is unclear. Per the germline V gene, CDR1 is SQVTM and CDR2 is ANQGSEA. The CDR3 has 13 amino acids. The V end lost 3 bases, the J end lost 0 bases, and 8 bases lay between the germline ends. CDR3 loop: CSVEWGANYGYTF. The CDR3 nucleotides are TGCAGCGTTGAGTGGGGAGCTAACTATGGCTACACCTTC.